Listed here are 32 T cell receptor beta chains from one sample, sequenced in a study of T cells after yellow fever vaccination. TCRdb reprocessed the 5' RACE reads with MiXCR, giving one entry per CDR3 protein. The sample yields about 220,000 distinct CDR3 sequences, 5.5% to 8.5% seen once. The specimen was CD4+ T cells sorted from PBMCs, collected on the day of the yellow fever booster vaccination. The receptors were gathered from a young man who received the YFV17D yellow fever vaccine.

The V call is TRBV4-3, the J call TRBJ2-5; 8 positions agree with TRBD2. This CDR3 spans 15 amino acids. The V gene end was trimmed by 0 bases and the J gene end by 4 bases; junction bases not matched to a gene: 4. The germline V gene has CDR1 LGHNA and CDR2 YSLEER. CDR3 bases: TGCGCCAGCAGCCAAGATCGGCTAGCGGGAGAGACCCAGTACTTC. It encodes CASSQDRLAGETQYF.

This clonotype came up a few times. This sequence joins TRBV10-3 and TRBJ2-7; D is undetermined. CDR1 is ENHRY and CDR2 is SYGVKD in the germline V gene. The CDR3 is made up of 14 amino acids. V lost 8 bases and J 2 bases, leaving 16 bases between the germline ends. CDR3 in amino acids: CAIAGVDETYEQYF. In nucleotides, the CDR3 is TGTGCCATCGCTGGGGTGGACGAAACCTACGAGCAGTACTTC.

This clonotype was counted many times. The chain links TRBV9 to TRBJ2-2; D possibly corresponds to TRBD2 (5 bases). CDR3 size: 17 residues. Between the trimmed V and J ends, which lost 1 base and 3 bases, there was a span of 16 bases. The germline V gene has CDR1 SGDLS and CDR2 YYNGEE. The CDR3 DNA follows: TGTGCCAGCAGCGTACGGGGTCGGGCGGCTGACACCGGGGAGCTGTTTTTT. Protein: CASSVRGRAADTGELFF.

The genes are TRBV19 and TRBJ1-4, with D uncertain. The CDR3 has 14 amino acids. Trimming removed 5 bases at V and 8 bases at J, with 15 bases between. Per the germline V gene, CDR1 is LNHDA and CDR2 is SQIVND (reference sequence). CDR3 residues: CASSPGSGMEKLFF. CDR3 DNA: TGTGCCAGTAGTCCGGGATCGGGGATGGAAAAACTGTTTTTT.

This chain uses TRBV5-1 with TRBJ1-3; possibly TRBD1 for D (5 bases). Per germline, CDR1 SGHRS and CDR2 YFSETQ. Trimming cost V 0 bases and J 2 bases, with 12 bases left between them. There are 16 residues in the CDR3. CDR3 residues: CASSLGSGGTGNTIYF. The CDR3 DNA is TGCGCCAGCAGCTTGGGATCGGGGGGAACTGGAAACACCATATATTTT. The full variable domain, rest sourced from reference TRBV5-1 and TRBJ1-3, is KAGVTQTPRYLIKTRGQQVTLSCSPISGHRSVSWYQQTPGQGLQFLFEYFSETQRNKGNFPGRFSGRQFSNSRSEMNVSTLELGDSALYLCASSLGSGGTGNTIYFGEGSWLTVV.

The rearrangement links TRBV11-2 to TRBJ2-3; TRBD2 agrees at 12 bases. Germline CDR1 and CDR2: SGHAT and FQNNGV. This CDR3 region has 18 residues. Trimming at V came to 3 bases and at J to 1 base, leaving 8 bases not matched to a gene. The CDR3 region is CASSFRGLAGSRTDTQYF. CDR3 nucleotides: TGTGCCAGCAGCTTTAGAGGACTAGCGGGATCCCGCACAGATACGCAGTATTTT.

This chain joins TRBV20-1 and TRBJ2-2, with 8 bases aligning to TRBD1. Trimming at V came to 3 bases and at J to 5 bases, leaving 11 bases not matched to a gene. This CDR3 spans 16 amino acids. Germline-derived CDR1 and CDR2 are DFQATT and SNEGSKA (reference sequence). CDR3 nucleotide sequence: TGCAGTGCTAGGGGGTTTGGACAGGGTGGGACCGGGGAGCTGTTTTTT. Protein: CSARGFGQGGTGELFF.

The chain uses TRBV19 and TRBJ2-3, with TRBD2 matching 7 bases. The CDR3 contains 15 residues. Per the germline V gene, CDR1 is LNHDA and CDR2 is SQIVND (reference sequence). Germline trimming cut 3 bases from V and 2 bases from J; bases unmatched to any gene: 5. CDR3 in amino acids: CASSMDGRPTDTQYF. The CDR3 DNA reads TGTGCCAGTAGTATGGACGGGAGGCCCACAGATACGCAGTATTTT.

The table lists this clonotype with a count of one. This could be a read error, since a much larger clone is one nucleotide away. The chain is built from TRBV7-2 and TRBJ2-5, with D hard to call. V was clipped by 7 bases and J by 5 bases, with 20 bases between them. The CDR3 sequence is 15 residues long. Germline loops: CDR1 SGHTA, CDR2 FQGNSA. The chain's CDR3 is CASIFVASARETQYF. The CDR3 bases are TGTGCCAGCATCTTCGTAGCTAGTGCACGGGAGACCCAGTACTTC.

This clonotype has at least ten counts. This chain connects TRBV3-1 to TRBJ2-7; 10 nucleotides align to TRBD2. The CDR3 consists of 14 residues. V was clipped by 4 bases and J by 4 bases; unmatched bases: 4. The germline gives CDR1 LGHDT, CDR2 YNNKEL (reference sequence). The CDR3, as DNA: TGTGCCAGCAGCCCGACTAGCGGGCCTTACGAGCAGTACTTC. This sequence encodes CASSPTSGPYEQYF.

The chain has TRBV7-2 and TRBJ2-2; the match to TRBD2 covers 7 bases. Germline V gene sequence: CDR1 SGHTA, CDR2 FQGNSA. Unmatched junction bases numbered 8, after V lost 1 base and J lost 3 bases. This CDR3 is built from 17 residues. The CDR3, as DNA: TGTGCCAGCAGCTTAGGGGCTCCGGGGAGGGACACCGGGGAGCTGTTTTTT. Protein product: CASSLGAPGRDTGELFF.

This clonotype was counted at least ten times. The chain has TRBV11-2 and TRBJ2-1; a weak D match, TRBD2 (6 bases). Looked up from germline, CDR1 is SGHAT and CDR2 is FQNNGV. V was shortened by 1 base and J by 0 bases, with 16 bases between the two germline ends. This CDR3 region has 18 residues. CDR3 sequence: CASSLVGGAVTSYNEQFF. The CDR3 DNA follows: TGTGCCAGCAGCTTAGTCGGCGGGGCGGTCACCTCCTACAATGAGCAGTTCTTC.

The J gene is TRBJ2-5, the V gene TRBV27; D possibly corresponds to TRBD1 (6 bases). The CDR3 has 13 amino acids. Germline V gene data show CDR1 as MNHEY and CDR2 as SMNVEV (reference sequence). V was trimmed by 11 bases and J by 4 bases, leaving 17 bases between them. CDR3 in amino acids: CAVGHWRRETQYF. CDR3 in DNA: TGTGCCGTGGGACACTGGCGGCGAGAGACCCAGTACTTC.

This clonotype was seen a few times. The rearrangement links TRBV12-3 or TRBV12-4 to TRBJ2-1, with D possibly TRBD2 on 7 matching bases. V was shortened by 11 bases and J by 8 bases, with 22 bases between the two germline ends. This CDR3 spans 14 amino acids. This CDR3 reads CAVAGGRGGDEQFF. For the CDR3, the DNA is TGTGCCGTCGCGGGCGGCCGAGGGGGGGATGAGCAGTTCTTC.

This clonotype was seen a few times. The V and J genes are TRBV7-2 and TRBJ2-7; D not resolved. Germline V lookup: CDR1 SGHTA, CDR2 FQGNSA. This CDR3 spans 13 amino acids. V dropped 5 bases and J dropped 3 bases, with 11 bases sitting between them. CDR3 in amino acids: CASSTTMVYEQYF. The DNA of the CDR3 is TGTGCCAGCAGCACTACCATGGTCTACGAGCAGTACTTC.

This clonotype was detected only a few times. J is TRBJ2-7 and V is TRBV27; tentative D call: TRBD2 (5 bases). There are 14 residues in the CDR3. Germline values: CDR1 MNHEY, CDR2 SMNVEV (reference sequence). The germline V and J ends were trimmed by 4 bases and 2 bases, with 12 bases remaining between them. The CDR3 here is CASSWTGLPYEQYF. Written as DNA, the CDR3 is TGTGCCAGCAGTTGGACCGGACTCCCCTACGAGCAGTACTTC.

In this sample, this clonotype turned up a few times. The V gene is TRBV20-1, the J gene TRBJ2-2; 7 positions agree with TRBD2. This CDR3 is 14 amino acids long. CDR1 is DFQATT, CDR2 SNEGSKA, per germline (reference sequence). The V gene end was trimmed by 5 bases and the J gene end by 1 base; junction bases not matched to a gene: 4. CDR3 DNA: TGCAGTGCTTCGGGGGGAGTGAACACCGGGGAGCTGTTTTTT. Its translation is CSASGGVNTGELFF.

This clonotype was picked up many times. V usage is TRBV14 and J usage is TRBJ2-5, with D uncertain. Germline V gene sequence: CDR1 SGHDN, CDR2 FVKESK. The CDR3 is made up of 14 amino acids. The V end lost 4 bases, the J end lost 2 bases, and 11 bases lay between the germline ends. The CDR3 spells CASSRTPKQETQYF. CDR3 DNA: TGTGCCAGCAGCCGCACCCCGAAACAAGAGACCCAGTACTTC.

This clonotype was seen a few times. J is TRBJ2-1 and V is TRBV6-5; a weak D match, TRBD2 (6 bases). Trimming shortened V by 2 bases and J by 6 bases, and 20 bases separated the two germline ends. Germline V gene sequence: CDR1 MNHEY, CDR2 SVGAGI. The CDR3 length is 17 residues. This chain's CDR3 is CASSYLQRAAGTNEQFF. In nucleotides, the CDR3 is TGTGCCAGCAGTTACCTCCAGCGGGCAGCCGGGACCAATGAGCAGTTCTTC.

This clonotype was counted many times. The V call is TRBV9, the J call TRBJ2-1; the D gene is possibly TRBD2 (6 bases). Trimming pared 2 bases from V and 0 bases from J, leaving 12 bases between. Germline CDR1 SGDLS, CDR2 YYNGEE. This CDR3 is 16 amino acids long. CDR3: CASSVGGTFSYNEQFF. CDR3 bases: TGTGCCAGCAGCGTTGGGGGGACTTTCTCCTACAATGAGCAGTTCTTC.

The gene calls are TRBV30 and TRBJ2-1; unclear D gene. Germline V lookup: CDR1 GTSNPN, CDR2 SVGIG (reference sequence). Trimming pared 2 bases from V and 0 bases from J, leaving 11 bases between. The CDR3 is made up of 15 amino acids. The CDR3 spells CAWSWAASSYNEQFF. The CDR3 DNA follows: TGTGCCTGGAGTTGGGCGGCTAGCTCCTACAATGAGCAGTTCTTC.

This clonotype was counted between two and nine times. This rearrangement joins TRBV6-5 to TRBJ1-4; D not resolved. This CDR3 is built from 13 residues. V lost 6 bases and J lost 6, with 11 bases in between. CDR1 is MNHEY, CDR2 SVGAGI, per germline. This CDR3 reads CASRHGNHEKLFF. CDR3 DNA sequence: TGTGCCAGCAGACATGGTAACCATGAAAAACTGTTTTTT.

This clonotype came up many times. This rearrangement joins TRBV5-1 to TRBJ1-2; D gene ambiguous. V lost 0 bases, J lost 2 bases, and 8 bases lay in between. The CDR3 runs 14 residues. Germline V lookup: CDR1 SGHRS, CDR2 YFSETQ. CDR3: CASSLGTANYGYTF. CDR3 nucleotides: TGCGCCAGCAGCTTGGGGACCGCAAACTATGGCTACACCTTC. The complete variable domain, with remaining parts taken from reference TRBV5-1 and TRBJ1-2, reads KAGVTQTPRYLIKTRGQQVTLSCSPISGHRSVSWYQQTPGQGLQFLFEYFSETQRNKGNFPGRFSGRQFSNSRSEMNVSTLELGDSALYLCASSLGTANYGYTFGSGTRLTVV.

This clonotype was observed a handful of times. This chain connects TRBV9 to TRBJ1-5; tentatively, D is TRBD1 (5 bases). Germline V gene data show CDR1 as SGDLS and CDR2 as YYNGEE. The ends were cut back, 0 bases at V and 0 bases at J, with 7 bases in the middle. The CDR3 extends over 15 amino acids. CDR3 protein: CASSVGQSSNQPQHF. The DNA of the CDR3 is TGTGCCAGCAGCGTAGGACAGTCTAGCAATCAGCCCCAGCATTTT. The full variable domain, with the rest looked up from reference TRBV9 and TRBJ1-5, is DSGVTQTPKHLITATGQRVTLRCSPRSGDLSVYWYQQSLDQGLQFLIQYYNGEERAKGNILERFSAQQFPDLHSELNLSSLELGDSALYFCASSVGQSSNQPQHFGDGTRLSIL.

This clonotype showed up many times. The junction differs from germline at one of its ends, possibly a read error. The V gene is TRBV7-7, the J gene TRBJ2-5; 9 positions match TRBD2. CDR3 length: 16 amino acids. Germline CDR1 reads SSHAT; CDR2 reads FNYEAQ (reference sequence). The DNA for the CDR3 is TGTGCTAGCAGCTTAGTACCTAGCGGGGACCAAGAGACCCAGTACTTC. Encoded protein: CASSLVPSGDQETQYF.

This clonotype was observed a handful of times. The chain is built from TRBV27 and TRBJ2-1; the match to TRBD1 covers 11 bases. Germline CDR1 is MNHEY and CDR2 is SMNVEV (reference sequence). V trimming: 6 bases; J trimming: 4 bases; junction bases outside the gene matches: 14. The CDR3 length is 18 residues. The CDR3 DNA follows: TGTGCCAGCAGCCTATTTACCCTCGGACAGGGGGCTTACAATGAGCAGTTCTTC. It is translated as CASSLFTLGQGAYNEQFF.

The chain couples TRBV7-9 to TRBJ2-1; 16 nucleotides line up with TRBD2. The CDR3 totals 16 residues. Germline CDR1 and CDR2: SEHNR and FQNEAQ (reference sequence). Trimming removed 5 bases from V and 8 bases from J; junction bases left unmatched: 6. The CDR3 reads CASSRGLAGGPYEQFF. CDR3 bases: TGTGCCAGCAGCCGGGGACTAGCGGGAGGGCCCTATGAGCAGTTCTTC.

This clonotype showed up just a few times. The chain links TRBV5-1 to TRBJ2-3; D may match TRBD1 or TRBD2 (5 bases each). The V end was cut by 5 bases, the J end by 6 bases, with 25 bases between. CDR3 length equals 17 residues. Germline lookup yields CDR1 SGHRS and CDR2 YFSETQ. CDR3 coding DNA: TGCGCCAGCAGTCGACCCGGCCCCATCCTAGGGGAGGATACGCAGTATTTT. It translates to CASSRPGPILGEDTQYF.

This clonotype was seen at least ten times. V usage is TRBV20-1 and J usage is TRBJ2-7; TRBD2 aligns across 12 bases. Trimming removed 4 bases from V and 7 bases from J; junction bases left unmatched: 11. Germline V gives CDR1 DFQATT, CDR2 SNEGSKA (reference sequence). There are 15 residues in the CDR3. The CDR3 sequence: CSANPLAGGLGEQYF. The CDR3 DNA reads TGCAGTGCTAACCCTCTAGCGGGAGGGCTGGGGGAGCAGTACTTC.

This clonotype was observed at least ten times. The gene calls are TRBV5-1 and TRBJ2-7, with TRBD1 matching over 10 bases. The CDR3 loop spans 16 amino acids. Germline V CDR1 and CDR2: SGHRS, YFSETQ. The V and J ends lost 4 bases and 0 bases, in that order; junction bases with no gene match: 7. The CDR3 reads CASSNWDRGFSYEQYF. The CDR3, as DNA: TGCGCCAGCAGCAACTGGGACAGGGGTTTCTCCTACGAGCAGTACTTC.

This clonotype was observed many times. This chain connects TRBV20-1 to TRBJ2-5, with D possibly matching TRBD1 (5 bases). Trimming left V 0 bases short and J 2 bases short, with 16 bases between. Looked up from germline, CDR1 is DFQATT and CDR2 is SNEGSKA (reference sequence). The CDR3 is 16 residues long. The CDR3 DNA sequence: TGCAGTGCTAGAGATTCGATACTTAGACAGCAAGAGACCCAGTACTTC. Translation gives CSARDSILRQQETQYF.

This clonotype has a count of ten or more. The chain employs TRBV7-3 and TRBJ2-1, with D uncertain. This CDR3 has 15 amino acids. V was pared by 5 bases and J by 0 bases, with 11 bases between. Germline CDR1 and CDR2: SGHTA and FQGTGA. The CDR3 coding sequence is TGTGCCAGCAGCACTGACCTGAACTCCTACAATGAGCAGTTCTTC. Protein sequence: CASSTDLNSYNEQFF.